Each of the 2 T cell receptor beta chains below was sequenced from the same sample in a study of shared T cell receptors in the human thymus. This table comes from immunoSEQ multiplex PCR, and its TCRdb copy is limited to in-frame clones, with some not included. The sample shows some 760,000 clones, 70% to 90% of them seen only once. These data also formed part of another study, on human thymus T cells.

Sequenced: thymocytes. The source of these receptors is a girl in the first two years of life with a congenital heart defect.

V usage is TRBV5-6 and J usage is TRBJ2-7; D gene ambiguous. Germline CDR1 and CDR2: SGHDT and YYEEEE. The V end was cut by 4 bases, the J end by 4 bases, with 21 bases between. This CDR3 contains 16 residues. The CDR3, as DNA: TGTGCCAGCAGCCCTTCAAGTTTTGGAGCTAGGTACGAGCAGTACTTC. Its protein is CASSPSSFGARYEQYF.

The chain combines TRBV19 with TRBJ1-5; TRBD1 matches at 9 bases. Germline assignment: CDR1 LNHDA and CDR2 SQIVND (reference sequence). This CDR3 comprises 17 residues. The trim removed 6 bases at V and 5 bases at J, leaving 14 bases unmatched. The CDR3, as DNA: TGTGCCAGTAGCGGGGCCTGGGGGGGACAGGGAGATCAGCCCCAGCATTTT. It encodes CASSGAWGGQGDQPQHF. Supplemented by reference TRBV19 and TRBJ1-5, the full variable domain reads DGGITQSPKYLFRKEGQNVTLSCEQNLNHDAMYWYRQDPGQGLRLIYYSQIVNDFQKGDIAEGYSVSREKKESFPLTVTSAQKNPTAFYLCASSGAWGGQGDQPQHFGDGTRLSIL.